This is a list of T cell receptor beta chains from one sample in a study of blood T cell repertoires in COVID-19. The data were produced by immunoSEQ multiplex PCR, yet TCRdb's version contains in-frame clones alone and is incomplete. The sample includes around 94,000 clones, roughly 89% seen only once; the top ten take 1.5% to 2%. The specimen was peripheral blood. These receptors were collected from a woman in her forties or fifties with COVID-19, enrolled during active disease. CDR3s leave out the opening cysteine and the closing phenylalanine or tryptophan. D genes are given only for firm matches. Clone size, where shown, is once, few, many, or a class for clones that have expanded.

v_gene	abundance	d_gene	j_gene	CDR3aa
TRBV14	.	.	TRBJ2-5	ASSPHGETQY
TRBV28	few	TRBD1	TRBJ1-2	ASSVRTGGRYGYT
TRBV5-5	.	.	TRBJ2-3	ASDRGAQQY
TRBV19	.	.	TRBJ1-2	ASTKDKLAGYT
TRBV5-5	once	.	TRBJ1-5	ASSLEQQGSNQPQH
TRBV9	once	TRBD1	TRBJ1-1	ASSRTGGFSTEAF
TRBV11-2	.	TRBD1	TRBJ1-4	ASSAWTGNEKLF
TRBV3-1/TRBV3-2	.	.	TRBJ2-1	ASSPVRGPYNEQF
TRBV2	once	.	TRBJ1-2	ASCRGPGDGYT
TRBV5-1	.	.	TRBJ2-2	ASSGGAPRTGELF
TRBV24-1	.	TRBD1	TRBJ1-2	ATSESGQGSYGYT
TRBV7-2	.	.	TRBJ1-2	ASSTGQHIGYT
TRBV30	.	.	TRBJ2-3	AWSLGDTQY
TRBV4-2	once	.	TRBJ1-2	ASSQDRGGGYT
TRBV19	.	TRBD2	TRBJ2-3	ASSIGASGGQKFTDTQY
TRBV30	few	TRBD1	TRBJ1-4	AWSRQGTNEKLF
TRBV5-1	.	.	TRBJ2-1	ATRGAGYEQF
TRBV20-1	few	TRBD2	TRBJ2-3	SASIPQRGGPDTQY
TRBV19	.	TRBD2	TRBJ2-1	ASQAGVGNEQF
TRBV9	.	TRBD2	TRBJ2-3	ASSAGTSGTDTQY
TRBV7-8	.	.	TRBJ1-4	ASSLGRGLEKLF
TRBV28	.	TRBD1	TRBJ1-2	ASRAQGAGGYT
TRBV5-6	.	TRBD2	TRBJ2-3	ASSSLTPGLAGRTDTQY
TRBV3-1/TRBV3-2	.	TRBD2	TRBJ2-3	ASSRRLAGGGTDTQY
TRBV14	.	.	TRBJ1-3	ASSQGSGNTIY
TRBV5-1	.	TRBD1	TRBJ2-3	ASSLRRGRGADTQY
TRBV2	.	TRBD1	TRBJ1-2	ASRAGTARDYGYT
TRBV12-5	.	.	TRBJ1-2	ASGSPPGYGYT
TRBV29-1	.	TRBD1	TRBJ1-4	SISTGTGRAIGEKLF
TRBV7-8	.	.	TRBJ2-7	ASSLQGYEQY
TRBV24-1	once	.	TRBJ1-2	ATSAGVGYGYT
TRBV5-6	.	.	TRBJ2-5	ASSLIALETQY
TRBV15	.	.	TRBJ1-5	ATSRQANQPQH
TRBV7-2	.	TRBD2	TRBJ2-1	ASSWLSGGAGAYNEQF
TRBV25-1	.	.	TRBJ1-4	ASRRSGVNEKLF
TRBV20-1	once	.	TRBJ2-1	SASPASAYNEQF
TRBV5-1	.	.	TRBJ2-5	ASSSYQETQY
TRBV10-3	.	TRBD1	TRBJ1-1	AITKGQGATEAF
TRBV28	.	TRBD1	TRBJ1-4	ASSFGQGNEKLF
TRBV19	.	.	TRBJ1-1	ASSMGGTEAF
TRBV19	few	.	TRBJ1-5	ASSNVYSGYSSNQPQH
TRBV4-2	.	TRBD1	TRBJ2-2	ASSQERTGSGELF
TRBV7-2	.	TRBD1	TRBJ1-3	ATWTGLGNTIY
TRBV19	.	.	TRBJ1-1	ASSKGDSMNTEAF
TRBV19	.	.	TRBJ1-5	ASSLPRFNQPQH
TRBV12-5	.	.	TRBJ1-5	ASGSTVPSPFNQPQH
TRBV2	.	.	TRBJ1-2	ASFWAGALDGYT
TRBV28	once	TRBD1	TRBJ1-5	ASRVKATGTGLYQPQH
TRBV3-1/TRBV3-2	few	TRBD1	TRBJ2-7	ASSPGTGDYEQY
TRBV19	.	.	TRBJ1-1	ASSQGGWGTEAF
TRBV13	.	TRBD1	TRBJ1-1	LSRSAGTGGEGTEAF
TRBV14	.	.	TRBJ1-5	ASSQARRGGKGDQPQH
TRBV11-3	.	TRBD1	TRBJ1-1	ASSVTRGMSTEAF
TRBV6-2/TRBV6-3	.	TRBD2	TRBJ2-3	ASSLAGVTDTQY
TRBV9	.	TRBD2	TRBJ2-3	ASSPASGGGTDTQY
TRBV24-1	.	.	TRBJ1-1	ATSGRDTEAF
TRBV6-6	.	TRBD2	TRBJ2-3	ASTRTSGGPDTQY